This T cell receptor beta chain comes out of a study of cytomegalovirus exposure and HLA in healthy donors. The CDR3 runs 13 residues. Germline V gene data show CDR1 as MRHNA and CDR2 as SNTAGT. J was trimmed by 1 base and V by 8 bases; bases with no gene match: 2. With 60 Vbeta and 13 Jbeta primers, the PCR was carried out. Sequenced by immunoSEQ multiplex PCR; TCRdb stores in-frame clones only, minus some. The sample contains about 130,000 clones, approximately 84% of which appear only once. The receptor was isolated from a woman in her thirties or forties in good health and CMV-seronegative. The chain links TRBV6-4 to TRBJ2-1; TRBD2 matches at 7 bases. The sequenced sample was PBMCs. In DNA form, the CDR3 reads TGTGCCAGCGCCGGGGGGTCCTACAATGAGCAGTTCTTC. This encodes CASAGGSYNEQFF.